This is a list of T cell receptor beta chains from one sample in a study of regulatory T cells in long-lasting Graves disease. Each CDR3 protein is one row after TCRdb ran MiXCR on the multiplex PCR reads. The sample records around 460,000 distinct CDR3 sequences, under 25% being singletons. The material sequenced was peripheral blood mononuclear cells (PBMCs), taken when the disease was refractory, from a patient treated with antithyroid drugs. Source of these receptors: a female donor with Graves disease. Both conserved end residues are trimmed from each CDR3.

j_call v_call cdr3_aa
TRBJ2-7 TRBV7-9 ASSLARWSSGRARSYEQY
TRBJ2-1 TRBV29-1 SVEGRGLEQF
TRBJ1-1 TRBV10-3 ASQARKTEAF
TRBJ1-5 TRBV20-1 SVYGAPDQPQH
TRBJ2-4 TRBV11-2 ASSFGWGENIQY
TRBJ1-2 TRBV29-1 SVEDPGQSYGYT
TRBJ2-3 TRBV11-2 ASSLILAGDDTQY
TRBJ1-4 TRBV9 ASSLKGRSAAEKLF
TRBJ2-7 TRBV20-1 SASRRGVLPLEQY
TRBJ1-2 TRBV19 ASSIEGATGYT
TRBJ2-2 TRBV2 ASSAGSPLNTGELF
TRBJ2-5 TRBV19 ASSARERIETQY
TRBJ1-6 TRBV20-1 SAPGQGNSPLH
TRBJ1-5 TRBV28 ASTTDSFNQPQH
TRBJ2-4 TRBV28 ASRAPGAKNIQY
TRBJ2-7 TRBV7-9 ASSFGTSACEQY
TRBJ2-1 TRBV11-2 ASSLVSAGGINEQF
TRBJ2-7 TRBV7-9 ASSLEGDRENEQY
TRBJ2-2 TRBV12-3/TRBV12-4 ASSYLGELF
TRBJ1-2 TRBV12-3/TRBV12-4 ASSLGGGVHGYA
TRBJ2-1 TRBV6-1 ASSLTSGGGYEQF
TRBJ2-1 TRBV27 ASSISQGLGSNEQF
TRBJ2-2 TRBV20-1 SASGLAGELF
TRBJ2-5 TRBV19 ASSMRRNSDEVETQY
TRBJ1-3 TRBV2 ASSEQGAGNTIY
TRBJ2-7 TRBV28 ASRAEIYEQY
TRBJ1-3 TRBV11-2 ASSLGPPEGSGNTIY
TRBJ1-1 TRBV6-1 ASSEVGVGNGEAF
TRBJ2-7 TRBV7-2 ASPPPGGPWEQY
TRBJ2-2 TRBV7-3 ASRGQANTGELF
TRBJ2-5 TRBV5-4 ASSFQRETQY
TRBJ2-5 TRBV27 ASSLFAGIGETQY
TRBJ2-7 TRBV20-1 SARDRLVAGRVRGEQY
TRBJ1-1 TRBV12-3/TRBV12-4 ASTEGLGTEAF
TRBJ1-5 TRBV6-1 ASSPIWGSNQPQH
TRBJ1-4 TRBV2 ASNRQGSAEKLF
TRBJ2-7 TRBV11-2 ASSRSNEQY
TRBJ2-2 TRBV11-2 ASSLETSGREDGELF
TRBJ1-1 TRBV20-1 SARDLKANTEAF
TRBJ2-5 TRBV10-3 ATLAGGQETQY
TRBJ1-2 TRBV5-1 ASSQQETGVLGYT
TRBJ2-2 TRBV5-1 ASSLDSGGYTGELF
TRBJ2-4 TRBV28 ASSRTGTKNIQY
TRBJ2-7 TRBV20-1 SGQGASYEQY
TRBJ1-6 TRBV10-3 AISPGQGGSPLH
TRBJ2-4 TRBV7-2 ASSWGGARDIQY
TRBJ1-3 TRBV20-1 SAHAFAGNTIY
TRBJ2-3 TRBV6-2/TRBV6-3 ASSEDRATDTQY
TRBJ1-4 TRBV6-5 ASSYSPHEKLF
TRBJ1-4 TRBV7-2 ASSIAGTGGEDGLF
TRBJ1-4 TRBV6-2/TRBV6-3 ASSSPRQSNEKLF
TRBJ1-1 TRBV15 ATSREQERTEAF
TRBJ1-2 TRBV6-1 ASSAIPGATNYGYT
TRBJ1-1 TRBV19 ASCLDRGTEAF
TRBJ1-5 TRBV19 ASRQGVNQPQH
TRBJ2-2 TRBV7-7 ASSPQSPGQGTGELF
TRBJ2-3 TRBV27 ASVGHRLDTQY
TRBJ2-7 TRBV13 ASSLGRQGRDEQY
TRBJ2-5 TRBV15 ATSRDRERLKETQY
TRBJ2-7 TRBV12-3/TRBV12-4 ASSLMGLAETEQY